The clone carrying this T cell receptor beta chain was observed a handful of times. Unique molecular identifiers were incorporated during preparation of the TCRbeta library. TCRdb processed the PCR reads anew with MiXCR; each CDR3 protein has one entry. The sample lists 200,000 to 250,000 distinct CDR3 sequences; approximately 8.4% were seen once. The data derive from a study of T-cell reconstitution after alpha-beta-depleted transplantation in children. The origin of this receptor is a male patient between 2 and 9 years old who had a stem cell transplant for acute myeloid leukemia, so the T cells may come from the graft donor. The material was PBMCs, mostly from graft donor cells, obtained 360 days after TCRalphabeta/CD19-depleted stem cell transplant.

CDR3 sequence (DNA): TGTGCCAGCAGTTTTCGGGGGCTTGAGGAGACCCAGTACTTC. Translation gives CASSFRGLEETQYF. The chain recombines TRBV27 with TRBJ2-5, with D possibly being TRBD1 or TRBD2 (6 bases each). CDR1 MNHEY and CDR2 SMNVEV come from the germline V gene (reference sequence). V was shortened by 3 bases and J by 5 bases, with 13 bases between the two germline ends. The CDR3 is made up of 14 amino acids.